This T cell receptor (beta chain) was identified in a study of shared clonotypes between healthy human individuals. Using immunoSEQ multiplex PCR, the repertoire was profiled, and TCRdb retains in-frame clones only, with some absent. Seen here are around 2.3 million clones, almost 96% observed once, and the top ten hold 0.1% to 0.15%. V was cut by 5 bases and J by 8 bases, with 21 bases left in between. The germline V gene has CDR1 PRHDT and CDR2 FYEKMQ (reference sequence). CDR3 length: 16 residues. This receptor was obtained from a young man in good health. The genes are TRBV13 and TRBJ1-4, with a possible D match to TRBD1 (5 bases). The sample consisted of naive CD4+ T cells sorted from blood. Indicated subset: CD45RA+ positively selected. The DNA for the CDR3 is TGTGCCAGCAGCCGAGGGGACGGTCGAGGCCTGGAAAAACTGTTTTTT. It specifies CASSRGDGRGLEKLFF.